The clone carrying this T cell receptor beta chain was seen ten or more times. The antigen is unknown. The source material, RNA transcripts, was used to amplify TCR beta CDR3 regions. Carried out on the TCR CDR3, a first-round RT-PCR used the HTBI primer set. One entry per CDR3 protein, called by TCRdb with MiXCR from the multiplex PCR reads. The sample contains a few hundred thousand distinct CDR3 sequences, roughly 13% of which appear only once. The sample comes from a study of T cells in Graves' hyperthyroidism and ophthalmopathy. Regarding the study as a whole: In blood, most of the thyroid clonotypes expanded above 0.001 were also present.

The study collected blood at first hyperthyroidism diagnosis, before any ophthalmopathy symptoms arose. The CDR3 spans 14 residues. V lost 3 bases, J lost 5 bases, and 10 bases lay in between. The sequenced material came from blood. The TCR originated in a man aged 30 to 45 with Graves' hyperthyroidism that later progressed to Graves' ophthalmopathy. The V call is TRBV12-3 or TRBV12-4, the J call TRBJ1-4; possible D gene TRBD1, 6 bases. Here the CDR3 reads CASSLLGANEKLFF. DNA of the CDR3: TGTGCCAGCAGTTTGCTGGGGGCAAATGAAAAACTGTTTTTT.